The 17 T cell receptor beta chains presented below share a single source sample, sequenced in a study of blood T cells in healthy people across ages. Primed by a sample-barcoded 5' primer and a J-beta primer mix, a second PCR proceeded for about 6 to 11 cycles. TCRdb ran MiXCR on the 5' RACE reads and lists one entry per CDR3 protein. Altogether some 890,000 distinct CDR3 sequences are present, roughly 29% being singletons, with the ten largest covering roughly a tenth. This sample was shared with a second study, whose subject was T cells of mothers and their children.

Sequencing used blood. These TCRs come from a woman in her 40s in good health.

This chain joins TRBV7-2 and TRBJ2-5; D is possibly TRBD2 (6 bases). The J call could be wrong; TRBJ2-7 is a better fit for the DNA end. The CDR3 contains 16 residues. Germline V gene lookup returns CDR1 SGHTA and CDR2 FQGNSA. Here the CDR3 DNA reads TGTGCCAGCAGCTTCGGCCCTCCCGGCGGGGTCCACGAGCAGTACTTC. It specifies CASSFGPPGGVHEQYF.

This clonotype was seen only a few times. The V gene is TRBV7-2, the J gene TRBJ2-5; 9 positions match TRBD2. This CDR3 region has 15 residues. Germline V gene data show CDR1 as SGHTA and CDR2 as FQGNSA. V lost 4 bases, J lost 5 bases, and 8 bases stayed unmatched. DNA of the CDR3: TGTGCCAGCAGCTCCACTAGTCTAGCGGGGGAGACCCAGTACTTC. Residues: CASSSTSLAGETQYF.

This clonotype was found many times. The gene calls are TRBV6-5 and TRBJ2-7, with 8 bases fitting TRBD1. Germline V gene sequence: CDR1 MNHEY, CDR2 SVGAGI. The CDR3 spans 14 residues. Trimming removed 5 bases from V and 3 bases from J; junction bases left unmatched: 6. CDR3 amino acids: CASSPIDRGYEQYF. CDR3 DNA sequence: TGTGCCAGCAGTCCCATCGACAGGGGCTACGAGCAGTACTTC.

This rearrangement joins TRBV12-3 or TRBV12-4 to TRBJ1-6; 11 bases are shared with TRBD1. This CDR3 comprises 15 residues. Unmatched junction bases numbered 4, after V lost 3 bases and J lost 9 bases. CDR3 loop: CASSFGTGGGSPLHF. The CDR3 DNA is TGTGCCAGCAGTTTCGGGACAGGGGGGGGTTCACCCCTCCACTTT.

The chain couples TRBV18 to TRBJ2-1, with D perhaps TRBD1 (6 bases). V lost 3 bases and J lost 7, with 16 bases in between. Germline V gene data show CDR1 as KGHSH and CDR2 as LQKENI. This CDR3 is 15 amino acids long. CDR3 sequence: CASSPQQGWSNEQFF. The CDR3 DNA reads TGTGCCAGCTCACCCCAACAGGGATGGTCAAATGAGCAGTTCTTC.

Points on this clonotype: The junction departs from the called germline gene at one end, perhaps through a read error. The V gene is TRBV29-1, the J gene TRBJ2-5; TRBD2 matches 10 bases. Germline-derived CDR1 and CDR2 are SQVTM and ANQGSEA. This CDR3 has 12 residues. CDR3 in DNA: TGTAGCGTATGGACTAGCGGAAATGAGCAGTACTTC. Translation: CSVWTSGNEQYF.

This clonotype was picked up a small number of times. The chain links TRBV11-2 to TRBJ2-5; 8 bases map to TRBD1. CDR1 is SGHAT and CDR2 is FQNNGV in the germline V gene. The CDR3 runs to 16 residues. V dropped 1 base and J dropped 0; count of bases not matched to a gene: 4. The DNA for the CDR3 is TGTGCCAGCAGCTTAGCGTGGACAGGGTACCAAGAGACCCAGTACTTC. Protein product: CASSLAWTGYQETQYF.

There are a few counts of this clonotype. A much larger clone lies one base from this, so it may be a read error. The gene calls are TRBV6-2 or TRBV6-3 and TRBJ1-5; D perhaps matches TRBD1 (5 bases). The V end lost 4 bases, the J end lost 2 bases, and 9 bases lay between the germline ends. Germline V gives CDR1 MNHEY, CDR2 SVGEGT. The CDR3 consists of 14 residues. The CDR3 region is CASSSRDGNQPQHF. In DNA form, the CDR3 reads TGTGCCAGCAGTTCACGGGACGGCAATCAGCCCCAGCATTTT.

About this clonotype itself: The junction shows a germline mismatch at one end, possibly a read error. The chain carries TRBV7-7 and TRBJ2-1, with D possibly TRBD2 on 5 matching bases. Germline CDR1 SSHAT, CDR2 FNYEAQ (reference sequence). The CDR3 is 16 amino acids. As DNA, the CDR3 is TGTGCCAGCAGCTCTACGGACTCTAGCTCCGACAATGAGCAGTTCTTC. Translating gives CASSSTDSSSDNEQFF.

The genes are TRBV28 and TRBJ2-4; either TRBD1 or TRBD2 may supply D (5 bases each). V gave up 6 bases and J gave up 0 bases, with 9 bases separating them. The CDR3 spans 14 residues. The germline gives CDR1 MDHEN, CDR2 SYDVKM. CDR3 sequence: CASRTGTAKNIQYF. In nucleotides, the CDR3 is TGTGCCAGCAGGACCGGGACAGCCAAAAACATTCAGTACTTC.

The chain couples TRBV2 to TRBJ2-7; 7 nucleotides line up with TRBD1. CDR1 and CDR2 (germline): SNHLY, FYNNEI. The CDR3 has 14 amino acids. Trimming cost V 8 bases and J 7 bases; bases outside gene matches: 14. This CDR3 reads CASQMGQTTNEQYF. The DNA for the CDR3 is TGTGCCAGCCAAATGGGACAGACCACTAATGAGCAGTACTTC.

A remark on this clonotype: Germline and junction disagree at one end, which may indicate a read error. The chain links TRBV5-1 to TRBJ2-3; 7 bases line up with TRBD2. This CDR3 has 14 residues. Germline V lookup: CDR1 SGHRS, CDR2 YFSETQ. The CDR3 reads CASSMTSSTDMQYF. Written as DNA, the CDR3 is TGCGCCAGCAGCATGACTAGCAGCACAGATATGCAGTATTTT.

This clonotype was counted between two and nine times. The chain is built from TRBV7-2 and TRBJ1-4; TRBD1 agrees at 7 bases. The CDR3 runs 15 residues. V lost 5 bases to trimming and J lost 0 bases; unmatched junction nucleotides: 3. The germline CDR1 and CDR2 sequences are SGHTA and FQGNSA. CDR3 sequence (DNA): TGTGCCAGCAGCGCGCAGGGGGCAACTAATGAAAAACTGTTTTTT. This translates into CASSAQGATNEKLFF.

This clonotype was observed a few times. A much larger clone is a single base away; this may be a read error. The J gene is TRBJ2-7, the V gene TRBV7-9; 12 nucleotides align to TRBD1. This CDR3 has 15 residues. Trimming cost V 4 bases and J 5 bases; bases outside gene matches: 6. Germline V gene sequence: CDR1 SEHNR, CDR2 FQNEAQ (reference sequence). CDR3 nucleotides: TGTGCCAGCAGCTGGGGAGGGACAGGGGGCAACGAGCAGTACTTC. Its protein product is CASSWGGTGGNEQYF.

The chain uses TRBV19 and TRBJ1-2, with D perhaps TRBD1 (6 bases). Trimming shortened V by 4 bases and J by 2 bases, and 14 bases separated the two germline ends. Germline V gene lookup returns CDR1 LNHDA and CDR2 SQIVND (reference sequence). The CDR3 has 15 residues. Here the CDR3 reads CASSNRAALNYGYTF. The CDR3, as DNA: TGTGCCAGTAGTAACAGGGCCGCCCTCAACTATGGCTACACCTTC.

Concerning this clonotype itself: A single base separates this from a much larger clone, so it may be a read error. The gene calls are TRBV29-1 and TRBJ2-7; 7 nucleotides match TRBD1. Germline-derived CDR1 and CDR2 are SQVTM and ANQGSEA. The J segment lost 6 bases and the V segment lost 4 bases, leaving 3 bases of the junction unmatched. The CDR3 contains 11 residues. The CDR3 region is CSVGQGPEQYF. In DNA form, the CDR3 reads TGCAGCGTTGGACAGGGCCCCGAGCAGTACTTC.

CDR3 loop: CASSLVLRPVGYGYTF. The CDR3 nucleotides are TGTGCCAGCAGTTTAGTGTTGCGCCCCGTGGGGTATGGCTACACCTTC. The gene calls are TRBV12-3 or TRBV12-4 and TRBJ1-2, with unresolved D. The CDR3 is 16 amino acids. Between the trimmed V and J ends, which lost 1 base and 5 bases, there was a span of 17 bases.